Sequencing of this TCR beta chain was carried out in a study of CXCR3-negative and CXCR3-positive naive CD8 T cells (dated by TCRdb to between 2018 and 2020). Study-level background: In total, some 130 million TRB reads were obtained, corresponding to roughly 1.5 +/- 0.3 million reads per library. Diversity and physicochemical repertoire analyses covered around 10 donors pooled from two independent experiments. TRBV-TRBJ cluster analysis included naive subsets from roughly 5 donors and memory cells from 3 donors.

Sequencer: NextSeq 550. The Human TCR Profiling Kit (MiLaboratory) was used to make UMI-labeled 5' RACE TRB cDNA libraries. The full amount of extracted RNA was used for cDNA synthesis, and the full amount of resulting cDNA was used for PCR amplification. Libraries were prepared in parallel with an identical number of PCR cycles. On the authors' methods: About 48,000 +/- 9,800 unique UMI-labeled TRB cDNA molecules per library were extracted with MIGEC and MiXCR, with at least two reads per UMI required. On average, about 40,000 +/- 10,000 functional in-frame TRB CDR3 nucleotide clonotypes lacking stop codons were found per library. After each sample was downsampled to 5000 UMI-labeled TRB molecules, VDJtools was used to calculate diversity metrics such as normalized Shannon-Wiener and Chao1. VDJtools was used to calculate clonotype-size-weighted physicochemical properties of the central five CDR3 residues, namely interaction energy, strength, volume and Kidera factor 4. Following reprocessing of the reads by TCRdb, the data hold one row per CDR3 protein sequence and no DNA is available. The V and J calls follow TCRdb's processing rather than the paper's. This sample's listing comprises roughly 50,000 distinct CDR3 sequences. The biggest ten clones account for over 0.45% of the sample.

The CDR3 covers 15 residues, taking in both the cysteine and the phenylalanine. No DNA sequence is on record. Concerning this clonotype itself: This receptor's antigen is unknown.

What the authors observed across the whole study: Surface CD5, linked to self-reactivity in mice, was comparable between naive subsets; TCR interaction strength was therefore also inferred from TRB CDR3 physicochemical properties. Freshly isolated PBMCs were used for most assays because CXCR3 expression partially decreased after cryopreservation. Comparably high repertoire diversity was found in both naive subsets, whereas much lower repertoire diversity was found in memory CD8+ T cells. Compared with CXCR3-negative naive cells, CXCR3-positive naive cells had TRB CDR3s with higher hydrophobicity (lower Kidera factor 4), lower energy, and higher strength and volume indices. TRBV-TRBJ usage was similar between naive CXCR3-negative and CXCR3-positive cells from the same donor, while memory cells showed distinct patterns.

For every CD8+ T cell subset, 300,000 cells were flow-sorted straight into RLT lysis buffer, and each subset was sorted in triplicate. Naive CD8+ T cells were defined stringently as CD45RO-CCR7+CD27+CD95- to exclude memory contaminants. Using standard density gradient centrifugation, peripheral blood mononuclear cells were isolated from buffy coats. Naive CXCR3-negative and CXCR3-positive CD8+ T cells were flow-sorted on a FACSAria III. Total RNA was extracted from sorted cells using an RNeasy Mini Kit. The receptor was isolated from a human donor in good health. Some clones in this sample may be carry-over from other donors' samples. The rearranged chain carries TRBV12-3 or TRBV12-4 and TRBJ2-5; TCRdb indicates TRBD1, and absent DNA this call remains unverified. The sequenced sample consisted of naive CXCR3+ CD8+ T cells from blood. In light of the paper, this sample's cell subset or site label describes: CD45RO-CCR7+CD27+CD95- naive CD8+ T cells expressing CXCR3 (TNR3+). CDR3 loop: CASRTRQGAVETQYF.